Presented here are 21 T cell receptor beta chains from one specimen sequenced in a study of cytomegalovirus exposure and HLA in healthy donors. The PCR ran on 60 Vbeta and 13 Jbeta primers. Clones were read by immunoSEQ multiplex PCR, and TCRdb kept only the in-frame ones, dropping some. The table includes some 200,000 clones, more than 65% detected once. The sample was PBMCs. The receptors come from a man between 45 and 60 years old in good health and CMV-seronegative.

The chain is built from TRBV10-2 and TRBJ1-1, with D unresolved. The V end was cut by 5 bases, the J end by 0 bases, with 10 bases between. The CDR3 extends over 14 amino acids. Germline V gene sequence: CDR1 WSHSY, CDR2 SAAADI. The CDR3 sequence is CASSQDFMNTEAFF. The CDR3 DNA reads TGCGCCAGCAGTCAGGACTTCATGAACACTGAAGCTTTCTTT.

CDR3 protein: CASSSKAAGGNSPLHF. The CDR3 DNA sequence: TGTGCCAGCAGCTCAAAGGCTGCAGGAGGAAATTCACCCCTCCACTTT. The chain joins TRBV7-9 to TRBJ1-6; no definite D call. The CDR3 spans 16 residues. Germline values: CDR1 SEHNR, CDR2 FQNEAQ (reference sequence). With 4 bases removed from V and 7 bases from J, the gap between germline ends came to 17 bases.

This clone was seen only once. The chain employs TRBV11-2 and TRBJ2-5; tentatively, D is TRBD1 (6 bases). The J call may be faulty, since TRBJ2-7 better matches the DNA end. Germline values: CDR1 SGHAT, CDR2 FQNNGV. The CDR3 length is 15 residues. CDR3 protein: CASSLLDRTFYEQYF. The CDR3 nucleotides read TGTGCCAGCAGCTTATTGGACAGAACCTTCTACGAGCAGTACTTC.

In its sample, this clone was seen a few times. The chain couples TRBV9 to TRBJ2-5; 7 nucleotides agree with TRBD2. The CDR3 is made up of 16 amino acids. Germline CDR1 is SGDLS and CDR2 is YYNGEE. Trimming took 3 bases from V and 1 from J; bases not matched to a gene: 9. In DNA, the CDR3 is TGTGCCAGCAGCGGGGGGGTGGGAGGGGCCCAAGAGACCCAGTACTTC. This gives the protein CASSGGVGGAQETQYF.

This clone was counted only a few times. The CDR3 region has the DNA TGTGCCAGCAGCGAGGCGGTCGACAGAGCTAATGAAAAACTGTTTTTT. As protein: CASSEAVDRANEKLFF. The rearrangement joins TRBV6-6 to TRBJ1-4, with D possibly matching TRBD1 (5 bases). V dropped 6 bases and J dropped 3 bases, with 17 bases sitting between them. Germline lookup yields CDR1 MNHNY and CDR2 SVGAGI (reference sequence). The CDR3 has 16 amino acids.

The rearrangement uses TRBV19 and TRBJ2-1, with TRBD2 matching over 10 bases. Germline V gene sequence: CDR1 LNHDA, CDR2 SQIVND (reference sequence). The trim removed 5 bases at V and 4 bases at J, leaving 5 bases unmatched. The CDR3 length is 15 residues. The CDR3 nucleotides are TGTGCCAGTAGTCTAGGACTAGCGGAGTACAATGAGCAGTTCTTC. It is translated as CASSLGLAEYNEQFF.

As concerns this clone: At one end, the junction sequence differs from germline, possibly due to a read error. The rearrangement links TRBV7-9 to TRBJ2-7; 7 bases are shared with TRBD2. This CDR3 is 17 amino acids long. Germline CDR1 and CDR2: SEHNR and FQNEAQ (reference sequence). The CDR3 loop is CSSSSPWEGQGRYEQYF. The CDR3 nucleotides are TGTTCCAGCAGCTCTCCCTGGGAGGGCCAGGGTCGCTACGAGCAGTACTTC.

V and J are TRBV7-9 and TRBJ2-2, with TRBD2 identical over 7 bases. CDR1 is SEHNR, CDR2 FQNEAQ, per germline (reference sequence). CDR3 length equals 17 residues. The V segment lost 3 bases and the J segment 6 bases; nucleotides outside the gene matches: 13. For the CDR3, the DNA is TGTGCCAGCAGCTTGGACATGAAGCGGGGTCCCCCCGGGGAGCTGTTTTTT. Its translation is CASSLDMKRGPPGELFF.

In its sample, this clone was seen once. The rearrangement links TRBV19 to TRBJ2-3; TRBD2 agrees at 12 bases. Germline trimming cut 6 bases from V and 0 bases from J; bases unmatched to any gene: 4. The CDR3 has 16 residues. CDR1 and CDR2 from the germline V gene are LNHDA and SQIVND (reference sequence). CDR3 sequence (DNA): TGTGCCAGTAGCTTCCTAGCGGGAGGGAGCACAGATACGCAGTATTTT. Translating it yields CASSFLAGGSTDTQYF.

This clone was seen only once. The genes are TRBV7-8 and TRBJ2-1, with 9 bases identical to TRBD2. The CDR3 consists of 18 residues. Per germline, CDR1 SGHVS and CDR2 FQNEAQ. V lost 5 bases and J lost 0; bases outside the gene matches: 11. The CDR3 DNA sequence: TGTGCCAGCAGCCCTATAGCGGGAGACGCTCGCTCCTACAATGAGCAGTTCTTC. Translation gives CASSPIAGDARSYNEQFF. Full variable domain (outside the CDR3, taken from reference TRBV7-8 and TRBJ2-1): GAGVSQSPRYKVAKRGQDVALRCDPISGHVSLFWYQQALGQGPEFLTYFQNEAQLDKSGLPSDRFFAERPEGSVSTLKIQRTQQEDSAVYLCASSPIAGDARSYNEQFFGPGTRLTVL.

The chain uses TRBV6-5 and TRBJ2-1, with D possibly matching TRBD2 (7 bases). The CDR3 runs 11 residues. Germline CDR1 MNHEY, CDR2 SVGAGI. The V end was cut by 8 bases, the J end by 10 bases, with 12 bases between. This chain's CDR3 is CASETGGEQFF. The CDR3 bases are TGTGCCAGCGAAACGGGGGGCGAGCAGTTCTTC.

This sequence joins TRBV11-2 and TRBJ1-2, with no clear D. The ends were cut back, 1 base at V and 2 bases at J, with 5 bases in the middle. This CDR3 has 13 residues. The germline gives CDR1 SGHAT, CDR2 FQNNGV. The CDR3 coding sequence is TGTGCCAGCAGCTTAGTACAGAACTATGGCTACACCTTC. This translates into CASSLVQNYGYTF.

The J gene is TRBJ1-5, the V gene TRBV9; D gene unclear. The CDR3 has 13 residues. The germline CDR1 and CDR2 sequences are SGDLS and YYNGEE. V dropped 4 bases and J dropped 2 bases, with 7 bases sitting between them. CDR3 nucleotide sequence: TGTGCCAGCAGCCAACGGGGCAATCAGCCCCAGCATTTT. It is translated as CASSQRGNQPQHF.

In DNA form, the CDR3 reads TGCGCCAGCAGCTTTAGAAGTGTCGGGACTAGTCGCAATGAGCAGTTCTTC. Residues: CASSFRSVGTSRNEQFF. The chain is built from TRBV5-1 and TRBJ2-1; 8 bases are a match to TRBD2. The CDR3 loop spans 17 amino acids. V lost 2 bases and J lost 6; bases outside the gene matches: 13. Germline-derived CDR1 and CDR2 are SGHRS and YFSETQ.

The rearrangement links TRBV7-9 to TRBJ2-1; 15 bases are a match to TRBD2. Trimming cost V 4 bases and J 4 bases; bases outside gene matches: 2. This CDR3 comprises 16 residues. Germline CDR1 is SEHNR and CDR2 is FQNEAQ (reference sequence). The CDR3 loop is CASSSGTSGGYNEQFF. The CDR3 nucleotides read TGTGCCAGCAGCTCCGGGACTAGCGGGGGGTACAATGAGCAGTTCTTC.

The chain's CDR3 is CASSYKGGDYEQYF. CDR3 DNA sequence: TGTGCCAGCAGCTACAAAGGGGGGGACTACGAGCAGTACTTC. The chain is built from TRBV27 and TRBJ2-5; a weak D match, TRBD2 (7 bases). The J call is doubtful: the DNA matches TRBJ2-7 better. The CDR3 loop spans 14 amino acids. Per germline, CDR1 MNHEY and CDR2 SMNVEV (reference sequence).

The rearrangement joins TRBV29-1 to TRBJ1-5, with 12 bases that match TRBD1. This CDR3 is 14 amino acids long. Trimming removed 5 bases from V and 5 bases from J; junction bases left unmatched: 4. The germline CDR1 and CDR2 sequences are SQVTM and ANQGSEA. The CDR3 loop reads CSVLGTGGDQPQHF. The CDR3 nucleotides read TGCAGCGTTCTCGGGACAGGGGGCGATCAGCCCCAGCATTTT.

This clone was counted between two and nine times. The gene calls are TRBV4-1 and TRBJ2-7; TRBD1 aligns across 7 bases. Germline V lookup: CDR1 MGHRA, CDR2 YSYEKL. The CDR3 loop spans 16 amino acids. Germline trimming cut 1 base from V and 5 bases from J; bases unmatched to any gene: 11. The CDR3, as DNA: TGCGCCAGCAGCCAAGCTGCGAAGACAGGGTCCCACGAGCAGTACTTC. Protein: CASSQAAKTGSHEQYF.

This sequence joins TRBV2 and TRBJ2-2; no definite D call. CDR1 SNHLY and CDR2 FYNNEI come from the germline V gene. CDR3 size: 12 residues. V dropped 6 bases and J dropped 3 bases, with 5 bases sitting between them. For the CDR3, the DNA is TGTGCCAGCAGAACTGACACCGGGGAGCTGTTTTTT. The encoded protein is CASRTDTGELFF.

This rearrangement joins TRBV7-2 to TRBJ2-7; 11 bases fit TRBD2. The CDR3 is 15 amino acids. The V gene end was trimmed by 1 base and the J gene end by 4 bases; junction bases not matched to a gene: 3. Germline CDR1 and CDR2: SGHTA and FQGNSA. For the CDR3, the DNA is TGTGCCAGCAGCTTAGGAACTAGCGGGAGTTACGAGCAGTACTTC. Amino acid sequence: CASSLGTSGSYEQYF.

The chain couples TRBV14 to TRBJ2-7; D gene uncertain. This CDR3 has 14 residues. V was trimmed by 3 bases and J by 4 bases, leaving 13 bases between them. CDR1 is SGHDN, CDR2 FVKESK, per germline. Written as DNA, the CDR3 is TGTGCCAGCAGCCACATAGGAGTGATTTACGAGCAGTACTTC. It translates to CASSHIGVIYEQYF.